This T cell receptor (beta chain) was recovered during a study of PD-1 blockade in classical Hodgkin lymphoma. General study findings and limits: CD4+ TCR diversity rose significantly by C4D1, and CD8+ TCR diversity did not. It was reported that newly diagnosed patients had less baseline TCR diversity than healthy donors.

No patient escaped relapse after autologous stem cell transplantation, and brentuximab vedotin exposure varied. TCRdb's table, derived via immunoSEQ multiplex PCR, lists solely in-frame clones and lacks some. The sample yields around 50,000 clones, 80% to 95% seen once. This clone was seen only once. Its specificity is unknown. The sequences come from peripheral blood mononuclear cells (PBMCs), collected before the second cycle of nivolumab. This TCR derives from a human donor with classical Hodgkin lymphoma.

As DNA, the CDR3 is TGTGCCAGCAGCAGCGCAAACCGGGACAGGGTCGATGGCTACACCTTC. This translates into CASSSANRDRVDGYTF. The chain recombines TRBV6-6 with TRBJ1-2, with TRBD1 matching over 9 bases. Germline V gives CDR1 MNHNY, CDR2 SVGAGI (reference sequence). CDR3 length: 16 residues. Losses at the gene ends were 6 bases for V and 6 bases for J; bases not matched to a gene: 14.